This TCR beta chain is from a study of T cell responses to AZD1222 COVID-19 vaccine. Findings of the study overall: Repertoire samples came only from after the peak T cell response. Targeting of unmutated variant regions was reportedly seen in nearly half of spike-specific TCRs.

About this clone itself: The antigen is not known.

TCRdb keeps only in-frame clones here, not all; method: immunoSEQ multiplex PCR. Among some 82,000 clones listed, just under 90% were seen once. V dropped 4 bases and J dropped 5; count of bases not matched to a gene: 4. The CDR3 spans 15 residues. In germline, CDR1 is LGHDT, CDR2 YNNKEL (reference sequence). Sequencing was performed on peripheral blood, taken on day 0 of AZD1222 vaccination. The rearrangement joins TRBV3-1 (or the pseudogene TRBV3-2) to TRBJ1-4; 10 nucleotides match TRBD1. The sequence was obtained from an adult in good health. CDR3 in amino acids: CASSRRTGGNEKLFF. Written as DNA, the CDR3 is TGTGCCAGCAGCCGGCGGACAGGGGGGAATGAAAAACTGTTTTTT.